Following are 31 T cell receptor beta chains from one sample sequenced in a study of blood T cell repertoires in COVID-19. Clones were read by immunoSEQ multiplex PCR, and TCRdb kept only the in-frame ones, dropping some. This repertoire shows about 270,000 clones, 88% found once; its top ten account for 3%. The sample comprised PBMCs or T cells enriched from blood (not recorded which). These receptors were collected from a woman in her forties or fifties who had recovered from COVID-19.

CDR3 protein: CASSRLTGEDQPQHF. DNA of the CDR3: TGTGCCAGCAGCCGTCTGACAGGGGAGGATCAGCCCCAGCATTTT. The chain combines TRBV6-5 with TRBJ1-5; 8 positions match TRBD1. This CDR3 is 15 amino acids long. V dropped 6 bases and J dropped 5; count of bases not matched to a gene: 9. The germline CDR1 and CDR2 sequences are MNHEY and SVGAGI.

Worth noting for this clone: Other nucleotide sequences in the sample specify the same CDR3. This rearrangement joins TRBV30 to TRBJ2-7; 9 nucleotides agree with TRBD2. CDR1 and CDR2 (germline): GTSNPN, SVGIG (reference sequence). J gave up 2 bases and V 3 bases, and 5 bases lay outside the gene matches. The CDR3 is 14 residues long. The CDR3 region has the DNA TGTGCCTGGAGGCGGGCTAGCGGGACCTACGAGCAGTACTTC. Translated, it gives CAWRRASGTYEQYF.

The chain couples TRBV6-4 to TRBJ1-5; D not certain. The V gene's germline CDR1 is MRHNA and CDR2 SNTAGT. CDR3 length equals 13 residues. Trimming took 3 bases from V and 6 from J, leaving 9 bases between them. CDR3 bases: TGTGCCAGCAGTGAAGGAGAGGGTCAGCCCCAGCATTTT. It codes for CASSEGEGQPQHF.

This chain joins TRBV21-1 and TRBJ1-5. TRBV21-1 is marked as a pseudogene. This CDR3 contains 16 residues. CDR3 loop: CASSKALLGGLEPQHF. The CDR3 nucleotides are TGTGCCAGCAGCAAAGCGCTTTTGGGGGGGCTGGAGCCCCAGCATTTT.

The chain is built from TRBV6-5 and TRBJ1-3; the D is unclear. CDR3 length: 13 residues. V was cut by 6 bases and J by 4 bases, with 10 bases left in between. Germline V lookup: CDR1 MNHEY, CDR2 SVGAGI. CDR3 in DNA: TGTGCCAGCAGCCTCCGTCCGGGAAACACCATATATTTT. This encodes CASSLRPGNTIYF.

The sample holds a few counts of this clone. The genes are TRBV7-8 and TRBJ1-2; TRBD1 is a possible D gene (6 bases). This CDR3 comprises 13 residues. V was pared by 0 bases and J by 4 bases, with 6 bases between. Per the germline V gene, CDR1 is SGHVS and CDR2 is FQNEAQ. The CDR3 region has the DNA TGTGCCAGCAGCTTAGCCAGGGGCTATGGCTACACCTTC. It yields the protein CASSLARGYGYTF.

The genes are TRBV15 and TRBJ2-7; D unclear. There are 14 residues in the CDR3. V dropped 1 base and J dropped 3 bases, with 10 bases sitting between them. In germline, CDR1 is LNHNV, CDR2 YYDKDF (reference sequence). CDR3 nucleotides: TGTGCCACCAGCAGAGGAGGATTCCACTACGAGCAGTACTTC. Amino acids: CATSRGGFHYEQYF.

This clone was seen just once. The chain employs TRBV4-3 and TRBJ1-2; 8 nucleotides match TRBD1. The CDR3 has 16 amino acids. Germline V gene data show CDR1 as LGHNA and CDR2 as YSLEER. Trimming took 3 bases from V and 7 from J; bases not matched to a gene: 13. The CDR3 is CASSQEGDRGFSGYTF. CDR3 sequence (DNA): TGCGCCAGCAGCCAGGAAGGAGACAGGGGTTTTTCTGGCTACACCTTC.

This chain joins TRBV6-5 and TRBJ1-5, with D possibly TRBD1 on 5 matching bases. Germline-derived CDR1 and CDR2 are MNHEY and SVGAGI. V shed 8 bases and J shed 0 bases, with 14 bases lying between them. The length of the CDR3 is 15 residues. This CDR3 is CASRVGGPSNQPQHF. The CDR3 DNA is TGTGCCAGCCGAGTGGGGGGTCCTAGCAATCAGCCCCAGCATTTT.

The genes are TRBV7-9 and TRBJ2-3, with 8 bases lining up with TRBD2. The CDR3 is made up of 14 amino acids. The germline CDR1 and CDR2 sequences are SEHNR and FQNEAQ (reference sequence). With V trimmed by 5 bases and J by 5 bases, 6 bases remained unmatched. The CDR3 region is CASSLSAGVDTQYF. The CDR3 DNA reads TGTGCCAGCAGCCTATCAGCGGGAGTAGATACGCAGTATTTT. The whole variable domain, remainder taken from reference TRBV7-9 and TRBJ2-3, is DTGVSQNPRHKITKRGQNVTFRCDPISEHNRLYWYRQTLGQGPEFLTYFQNEAQLEKSRLLSDRFSAERPKGSFSTLEIQRTEQGDSAMYLCASSLSAGVDTQYFGPGTRLTVL.

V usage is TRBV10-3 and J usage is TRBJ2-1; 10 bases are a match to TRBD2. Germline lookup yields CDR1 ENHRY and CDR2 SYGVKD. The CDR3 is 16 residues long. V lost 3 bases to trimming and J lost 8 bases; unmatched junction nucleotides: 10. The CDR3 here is CAISDRASGRDDEQFF. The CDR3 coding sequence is TGTGCCATCAGTGATCGGGCTAGCGGGAGAGACGATGAGCAGTTCTTC.

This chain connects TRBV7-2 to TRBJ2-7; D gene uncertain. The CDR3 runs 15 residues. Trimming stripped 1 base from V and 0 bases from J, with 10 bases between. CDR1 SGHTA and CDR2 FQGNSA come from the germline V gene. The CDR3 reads CASSLDVFSSYEQYF. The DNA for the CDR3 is TGTGCCAGCAGCTTAGATGTGTTCAGCTCCTACGAGCAGTACTTC.

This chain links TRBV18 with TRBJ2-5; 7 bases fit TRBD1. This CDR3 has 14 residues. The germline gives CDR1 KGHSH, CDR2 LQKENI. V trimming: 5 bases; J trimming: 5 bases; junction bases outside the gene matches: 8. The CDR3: CASSASTGPETQYF. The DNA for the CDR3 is TGTGCCAGCTCAGCATCGACAGGGCCGGAGACCCAGTACTTC.

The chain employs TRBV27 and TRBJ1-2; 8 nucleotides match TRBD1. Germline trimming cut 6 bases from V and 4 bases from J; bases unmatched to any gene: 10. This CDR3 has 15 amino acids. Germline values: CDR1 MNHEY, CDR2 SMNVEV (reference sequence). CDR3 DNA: TGTGCCAGCAGCCTCTTCAGGGGGCAGGGCTATGGCTACACCTTC. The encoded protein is CASSLFRGQGYGYTF.

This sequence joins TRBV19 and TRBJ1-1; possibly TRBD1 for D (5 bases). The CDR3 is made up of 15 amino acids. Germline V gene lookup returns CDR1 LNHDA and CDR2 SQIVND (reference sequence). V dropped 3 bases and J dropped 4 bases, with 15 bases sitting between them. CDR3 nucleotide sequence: TGTGCCAGTAGTATTAGAGGCCCAAGGGGCACTGAAGCTTTCTTT. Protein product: CASSIRGPRGTEAFF.

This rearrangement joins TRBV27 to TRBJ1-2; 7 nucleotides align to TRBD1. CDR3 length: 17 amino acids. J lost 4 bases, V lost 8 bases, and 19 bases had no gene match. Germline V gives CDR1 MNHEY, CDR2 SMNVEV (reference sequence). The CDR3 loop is CASARPGQARIIYGYTF. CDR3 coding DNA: TGTGCCAGCGCGCGGCCTGGACAGGCGAGGATCATCTATGGCTACACCTTC.

Here the CDR3 reads CASSHRRTAQETQYF. The CDR3, as DNA: TGTGCCAGCAGCCACCGTAGGACAGCGCAAGAGACCCAGTACTTC. This chain uses TRBV3-1 (or the pseudogene TRBV3-2) with TRBJ2-5; D may be TRBD1 (6 bases). Germline V gene lookup returns CDR1 LGHDT and CDR2 YNNKEL (reference sequence). The CDR3 runs 15 residues. V was trimmed by 3 bases and J by 2 bases, leaving 13 bases between them.

CDR3 sequence: CASSLSGQGPTPDTQYF. The CDR3 DNA sequence: TGTGCCAGCAGTTTGTCCGGACAGGGTCCCACTCCAGATACGCAGTATTTT. The chain joins TRBV27 to TRBJ2-3; 8 bases agree with TRBD1. V lost 3 bases, J lost 4 bases, and 12 bases stayed unmatched. The length of the CDR3 is 17 residues. Germline CDR1 MNHEY, CDR2 SMNVEV (reference sequence).

The CDR3 nucleotides are TGTGCCAGCAGCAACGGACAGGGAAACTACGAGCAGTACTTC. This encodes CASSNGQGNYEQYF. The rearrangement links TRBV5-6 to TRBJ2-7; 8 bases match TRBD1. CDR1 SGHDT and CDR2 YYEEEE come from the germline V gene. The CDR3 covers 14 residues. V gave up 4 bases and J gave up 3 bases; unmatched junction bases: 6.

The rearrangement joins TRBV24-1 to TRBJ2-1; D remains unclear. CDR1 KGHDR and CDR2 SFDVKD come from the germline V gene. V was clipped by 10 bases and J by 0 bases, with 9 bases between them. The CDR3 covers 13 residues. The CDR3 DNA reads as TGTGCCACGGGCAGAGACTCCTACAATGAGCAGTTCTTC. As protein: CATGRDSYNEQFF.

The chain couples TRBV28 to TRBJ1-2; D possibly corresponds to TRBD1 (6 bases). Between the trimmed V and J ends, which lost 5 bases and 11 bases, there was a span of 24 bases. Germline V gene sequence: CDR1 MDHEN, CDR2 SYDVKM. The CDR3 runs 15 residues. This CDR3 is CASSTQGSQDIRYTF. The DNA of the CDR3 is TGTGCCAGCAGTACCCAGGGGTCGCAGGACATTCGTTACACCTTC.

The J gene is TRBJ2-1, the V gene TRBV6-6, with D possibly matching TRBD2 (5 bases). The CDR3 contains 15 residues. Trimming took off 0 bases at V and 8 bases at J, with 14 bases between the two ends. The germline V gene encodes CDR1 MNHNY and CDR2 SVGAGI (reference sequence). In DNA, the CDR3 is TGTGCCAGCAGTTACTCGAGAGCGAGAGGGCATGAGCAGTTCTTC. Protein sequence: CASSYSRARGHEQFF.

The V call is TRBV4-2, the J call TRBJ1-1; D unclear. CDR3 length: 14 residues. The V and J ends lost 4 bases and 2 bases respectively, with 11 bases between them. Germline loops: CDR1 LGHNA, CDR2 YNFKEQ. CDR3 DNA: TGTGCCAGCAGCCCTCCATCGAGTAACACTGAAGCTTTCTTT. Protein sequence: CASSPPSSNTEAFF.

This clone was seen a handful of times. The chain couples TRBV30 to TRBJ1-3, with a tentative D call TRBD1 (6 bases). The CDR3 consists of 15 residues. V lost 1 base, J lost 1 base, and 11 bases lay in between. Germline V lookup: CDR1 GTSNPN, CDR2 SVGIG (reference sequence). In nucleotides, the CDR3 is TGTGCCTGGAGTGCCCCAGGGACATCTGGAAACACCATATATTTT. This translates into CAWSAPGTSGNTIYF.

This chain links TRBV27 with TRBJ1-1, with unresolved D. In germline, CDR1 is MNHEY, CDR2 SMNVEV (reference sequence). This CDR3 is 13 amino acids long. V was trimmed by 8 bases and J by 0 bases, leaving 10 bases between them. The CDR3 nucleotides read TGTGCCAGCGGGCTCCACATGAACACTGAAGCTTTCTTT. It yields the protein CASGLHMNTEAFF.

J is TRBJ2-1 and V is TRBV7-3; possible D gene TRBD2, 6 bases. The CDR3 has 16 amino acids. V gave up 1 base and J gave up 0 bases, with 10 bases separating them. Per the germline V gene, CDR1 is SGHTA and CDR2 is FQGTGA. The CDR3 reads CASSLNGRDSYNEQFF. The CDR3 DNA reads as TGTGCCAGCAGCTTAAACGGGAGAGACTCCTACAATGAGCAGTTCTTC.

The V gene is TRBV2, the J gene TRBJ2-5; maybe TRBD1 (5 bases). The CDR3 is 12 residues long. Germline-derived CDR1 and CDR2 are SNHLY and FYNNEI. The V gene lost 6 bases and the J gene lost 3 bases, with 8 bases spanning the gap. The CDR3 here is CASRRQKETQYF. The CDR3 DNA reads TGTGCCAGCAGGAGACAGAAAGAGACCCAGTACTTC. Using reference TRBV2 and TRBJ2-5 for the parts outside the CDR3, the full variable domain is EPEVTQTPSHQVTQMGQEVILRCVPISNHLYFYWYRQILGQKVEFLVSFYNNEISEKSEIFDDQFSVERPDGSNFTLKIRSTKLEDSAMYFCASRRQKETQYFGPGTRLLVL.

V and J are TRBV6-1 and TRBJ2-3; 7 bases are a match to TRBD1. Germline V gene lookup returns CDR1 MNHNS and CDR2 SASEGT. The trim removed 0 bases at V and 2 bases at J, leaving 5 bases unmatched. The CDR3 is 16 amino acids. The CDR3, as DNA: TGTGCCAGCAGTGAAGCTTTGGGACAGTTCACAGATACGCAGTATTTT. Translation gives CASSEALGQFTDTQYF.

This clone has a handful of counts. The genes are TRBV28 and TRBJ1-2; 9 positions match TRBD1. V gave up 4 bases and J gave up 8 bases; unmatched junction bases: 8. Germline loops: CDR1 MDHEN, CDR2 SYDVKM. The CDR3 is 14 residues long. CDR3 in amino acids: CASSSPGQGSGYTF. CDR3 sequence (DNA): TGTGCCAGCAGTTCACCGGGACAGGGAAGCGGCTACACCTTC.

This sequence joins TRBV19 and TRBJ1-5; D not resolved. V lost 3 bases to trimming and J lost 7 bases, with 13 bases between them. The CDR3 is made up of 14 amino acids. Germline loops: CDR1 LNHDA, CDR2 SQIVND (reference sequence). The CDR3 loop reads CASSIGIRGQPQHF. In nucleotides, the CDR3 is TGTGCCAGTAGTATTGGCATCAGAGGCCAGCCCCAGCATTTT.

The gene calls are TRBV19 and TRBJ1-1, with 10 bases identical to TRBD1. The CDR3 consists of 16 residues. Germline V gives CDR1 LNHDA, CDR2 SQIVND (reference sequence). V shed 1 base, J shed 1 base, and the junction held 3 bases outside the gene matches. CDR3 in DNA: TGTGCCAGTAGTATAGGACAGGGGGCCCCGAACACTGAAGCTTTCTTT. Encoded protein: CASSIGQGAPNTEAFF.